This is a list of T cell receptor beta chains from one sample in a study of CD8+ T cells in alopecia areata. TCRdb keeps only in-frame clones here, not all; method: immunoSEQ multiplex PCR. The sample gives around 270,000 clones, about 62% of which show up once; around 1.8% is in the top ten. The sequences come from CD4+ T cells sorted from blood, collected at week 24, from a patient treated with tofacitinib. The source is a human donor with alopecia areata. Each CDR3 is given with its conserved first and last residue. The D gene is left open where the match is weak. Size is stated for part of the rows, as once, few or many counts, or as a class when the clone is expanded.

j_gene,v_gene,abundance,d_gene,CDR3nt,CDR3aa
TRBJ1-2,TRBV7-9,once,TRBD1,TGTGCCAGCAGTCTTGTAGGGGGCAGGTCGGCCCGTAACTATGGCTACACCTTC,CASSLVGGRSARNYGYTF
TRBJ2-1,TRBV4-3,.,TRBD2,TGCGCCAGCAGCACAGGGACTAGCGGGGGGAGGGGCAATGAGCAGTTCTTC,CASSTGTSGGRGNEQFF
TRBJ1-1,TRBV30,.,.,TGTGCCTGGACAGGGAACGCTGAAGCTTTCTTT,CAWTGNAEAFF
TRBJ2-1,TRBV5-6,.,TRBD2,TGTGCCAGCAGCTTCCCTAGCGGGGGGACGAACAATGAGCAGTTCTTC,CASSFPSGGTNNEQFF
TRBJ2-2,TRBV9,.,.,TGTGCCAGCAGCTTACGACAGGCAACGAACACCGGGGAGCTGTTTTTT,CASSLRQATNTGELFF
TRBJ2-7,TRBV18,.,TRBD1,TGTGCCAGCTCCCTGGGACAGGGGATCTACGAGCAGTACTTC,CASSLGQGIYEQYF
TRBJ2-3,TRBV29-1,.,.,TGCAGCGTTGCCCCCCAATCCGGGGCGGGCACAGATACGCAGTATTTT,CSVAPQSGAGTDTQYF
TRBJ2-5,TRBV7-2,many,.,TGTGCCAGCAGCTATGGGGAGACCCAGTACTTC,CASSYGETQYF
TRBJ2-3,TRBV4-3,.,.,TGCGCCAGCAGCCAAGTTAGTAGAACAGATACGCAGTATTTT,CASSQVSRTDTQYF
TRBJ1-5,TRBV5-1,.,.,TGCGCCAGCAGCTTGACAGGGAGCAATCAGCCCCAGCATTTT,CASSLTGSNQPQHF
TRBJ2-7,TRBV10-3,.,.,TGTGCCATCTCTGGGGGCACCTCCTACGAGCAGTACTTC,CAISGGTSYEQYF
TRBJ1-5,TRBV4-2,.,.,TGTGCCAGCAGCCAAGGTAGCAATCAGCCCCAGCATTTT,CASSQGSNQPQHF
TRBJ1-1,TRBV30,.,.,TGTGCCTGGAGTTTTGGGGAGGGGGCTTTCTTT,CAWSFGEGAFF
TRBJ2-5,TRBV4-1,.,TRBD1,TGCGCCAGCAGCCTCACCGGGACAGGGGGAAGAGAGACCCAGTACTTC,CASSLTGTGGRETQYF
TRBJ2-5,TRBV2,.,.,TGTGCCAGCACTGAGGGGGGGACCCAGTACTTC,CASTEGGTQYF
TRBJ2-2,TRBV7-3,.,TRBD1,TGTGCCAGCAGCTTAACTGGGGACAGCACCGGGGAGCTGTTTTTT,CASSLTGDSTGELFF
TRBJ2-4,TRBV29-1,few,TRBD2,TGCAGCTTCGGGGGGGTCCAAAACATTCAGTACTTC,CSFGGVQNIQYF
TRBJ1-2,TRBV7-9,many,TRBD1,TGTGCCAGCAGCTCCGGACAGGGGATCAACTATGGCTACACCTTC,CASSSGQGINYGYTF
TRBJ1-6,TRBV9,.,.,TGTGCCAGCAGCTTCGGCTGGGGCCATTCACCCCTCCACTTT,CASSFGWGHSPLHF
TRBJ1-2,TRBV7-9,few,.,TGTGCCAGCAGCTTTCTTCAGGGGTCGGATGGCTACACCTTC,CASSFLQGSDGYTF
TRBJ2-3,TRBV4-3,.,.,TGCGCCAGCAGCCAAGAAGGGCATGACACAGATACGCAGTATTTT,CASSQEGHDTDTQYF
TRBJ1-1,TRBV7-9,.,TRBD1,TGTGCCAGCAGCCTCCCCGGACAGGCGAACACTGAAGCTTTCTTT,CASSLPGQANTEAFF
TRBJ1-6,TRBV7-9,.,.,TGTGCCAGCAGCTTATACCGGGAAGATTCACCCCTCCACTTT,CASSLYREDSPLHF
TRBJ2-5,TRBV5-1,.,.,TGCGCCAGCCAGACAGGGCGGGGGGAGACCCAGTACTTC,CASQTGRGETQYF